The clone carrying this T cell receptor (beta chain) was counted a few times. Alongside a J-beta primer mix, a sample-barcoded 5' primer served in a second PCR lasting about 7 to 12 cycles. A single record per CDR3 protein comes from TCRdb applying MiXCR to the 5' RACE reads. The sample yields 750,000 to 950,000 distinct CDR3 sequences, roughly 26% seen once. The germline V gene encodes CDR1 SQVTM and CDR2 ANQGSEA. With 7 bases clipped from V and 7 bases from J, the junction kept 10 bases outside the gene matches. This CDR3 contains 13 residues. This entry is derived from a study of blood T cells in healthy people across ages. In the study overall: Through template switching, about one barcoded beta molecule was captured per two T cells, as measured in model experiments.

Each sample had at least 6 million PBMCs isolated. The same data also went into a second study, on T cells of mothers and their children.

V usage is TRBV29-1 and J usage is TRBJ2-5, with 9 bases identical to TRBD2. The sequenced sample consisted of blood. The clonotype originates from a boy between 10 and 17 years old in good health. CDR3 amino acids: CSALAGNPRTQYF. CDR3 coding DNA: TGCAGCGCCCTAGCGGGGAACCCAAGGACCCAGTACTTC. The variable domain in full, completed from reference TRBV29-1 and TRBJ2-5, reads SAVISQKPSRDICQRGTSLTIQCQVDSQVTMMFWYRQQPGQSLTLIATANQGSEATYESGFVIDKFPISRPNLTFSTLTVSNMSPEDSSIYLCSALAGNPRTQYFGPGTRLLVL.